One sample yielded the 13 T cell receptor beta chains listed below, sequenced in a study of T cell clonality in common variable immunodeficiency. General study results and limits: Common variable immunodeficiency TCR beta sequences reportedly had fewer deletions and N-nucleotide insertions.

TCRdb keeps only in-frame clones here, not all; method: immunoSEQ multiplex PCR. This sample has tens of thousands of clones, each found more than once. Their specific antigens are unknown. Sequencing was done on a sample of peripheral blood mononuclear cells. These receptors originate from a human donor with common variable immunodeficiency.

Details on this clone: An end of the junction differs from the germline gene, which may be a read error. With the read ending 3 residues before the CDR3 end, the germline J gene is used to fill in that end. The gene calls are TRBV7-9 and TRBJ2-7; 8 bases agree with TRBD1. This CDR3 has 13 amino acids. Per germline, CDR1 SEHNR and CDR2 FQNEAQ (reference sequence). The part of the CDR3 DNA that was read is TGTTCCAGCAGCCCGGACAGGGCCTACGAG. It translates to CSSSPDRAYE. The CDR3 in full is CSSSPDRAYEQYF.

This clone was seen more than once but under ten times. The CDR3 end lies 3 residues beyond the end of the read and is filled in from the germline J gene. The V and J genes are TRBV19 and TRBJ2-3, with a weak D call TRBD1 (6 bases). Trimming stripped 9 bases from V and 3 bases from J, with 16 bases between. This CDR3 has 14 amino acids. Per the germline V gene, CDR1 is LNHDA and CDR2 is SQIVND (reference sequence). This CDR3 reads CASNQGWGTDTQYF. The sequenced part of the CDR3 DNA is TGTGCCAGCAACCAGGGGTGGGGGACAGATACG.

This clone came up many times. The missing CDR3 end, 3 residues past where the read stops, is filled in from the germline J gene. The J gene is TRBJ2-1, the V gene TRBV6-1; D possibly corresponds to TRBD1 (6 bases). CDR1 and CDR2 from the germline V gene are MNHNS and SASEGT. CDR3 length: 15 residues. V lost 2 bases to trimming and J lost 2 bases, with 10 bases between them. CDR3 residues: CASSERTVPYNEQFF. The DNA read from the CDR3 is TGTGCCAGCAGTGAAAGGACAGTTCCCTACAATGAG.

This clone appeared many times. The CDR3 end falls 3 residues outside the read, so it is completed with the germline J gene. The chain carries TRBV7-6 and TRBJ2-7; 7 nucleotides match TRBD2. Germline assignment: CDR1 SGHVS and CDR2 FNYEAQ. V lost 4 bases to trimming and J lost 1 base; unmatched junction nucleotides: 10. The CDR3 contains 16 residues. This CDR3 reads CASSSLAAGLSYEQYF. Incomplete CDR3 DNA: TGTGCCAGCAGCTCCCTCGCAGCGGGACTTTCCTACGAG.

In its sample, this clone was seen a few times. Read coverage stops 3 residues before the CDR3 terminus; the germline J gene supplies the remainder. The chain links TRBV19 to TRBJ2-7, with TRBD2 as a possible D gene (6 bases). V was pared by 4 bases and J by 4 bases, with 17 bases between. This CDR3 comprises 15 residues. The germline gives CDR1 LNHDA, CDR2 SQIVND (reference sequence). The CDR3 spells CASSTSGTLGYEQYF. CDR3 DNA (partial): TGTGCCAGTAGTACCTCCGGGACTTTGGGGTACGAG.

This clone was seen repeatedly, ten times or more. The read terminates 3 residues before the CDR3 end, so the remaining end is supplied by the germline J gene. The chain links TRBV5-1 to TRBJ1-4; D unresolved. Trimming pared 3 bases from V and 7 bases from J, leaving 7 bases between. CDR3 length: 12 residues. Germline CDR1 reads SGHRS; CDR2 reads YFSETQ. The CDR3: CASSSEGEKLFF. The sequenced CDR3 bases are TGCGCCAGCAGCTCGGAGGGTGAAAAA.

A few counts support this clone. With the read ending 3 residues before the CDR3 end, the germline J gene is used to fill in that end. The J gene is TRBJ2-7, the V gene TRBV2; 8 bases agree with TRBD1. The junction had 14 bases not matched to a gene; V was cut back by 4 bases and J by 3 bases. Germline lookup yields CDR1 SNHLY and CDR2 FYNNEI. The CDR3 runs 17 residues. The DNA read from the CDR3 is TGTGCCAGCAGTGGGGGGCCGATGGACAGGGAAGTCTACGAG. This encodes CASSGGPMDREVYE. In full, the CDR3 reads CASSGGPMDREVYEQYF.

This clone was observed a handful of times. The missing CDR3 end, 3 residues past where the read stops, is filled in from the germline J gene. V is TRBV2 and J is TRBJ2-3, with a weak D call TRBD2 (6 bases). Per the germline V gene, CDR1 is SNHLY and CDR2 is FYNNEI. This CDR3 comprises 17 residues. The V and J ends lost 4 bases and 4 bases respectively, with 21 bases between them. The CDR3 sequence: CASSGMGRRAFADTQYF. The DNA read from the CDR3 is TGTGCCAGCAGTGGTATGGGCCGGAGGGCCTTCGCAGATACG.

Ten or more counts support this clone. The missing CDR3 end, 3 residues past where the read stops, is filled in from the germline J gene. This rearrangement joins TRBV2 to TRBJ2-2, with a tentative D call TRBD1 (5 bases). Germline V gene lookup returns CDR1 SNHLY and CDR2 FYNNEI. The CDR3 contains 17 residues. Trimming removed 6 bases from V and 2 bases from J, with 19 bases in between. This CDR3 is CASRKRLSDINTGELFF. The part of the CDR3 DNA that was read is TGTGCCAGCAGGAAACGACTTTCGGACATCAACACCGGGGAG.

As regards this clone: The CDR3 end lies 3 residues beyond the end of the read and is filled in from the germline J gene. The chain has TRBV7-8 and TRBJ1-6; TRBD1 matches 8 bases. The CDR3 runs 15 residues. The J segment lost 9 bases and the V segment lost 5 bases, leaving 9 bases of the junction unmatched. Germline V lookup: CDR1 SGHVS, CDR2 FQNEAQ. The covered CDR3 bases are TGTGCCAGCAGCATATCGACAGGGGCCGGTTCACCC. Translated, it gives CASSISTGAGSP. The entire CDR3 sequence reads CASSISTGAGSPLHF.

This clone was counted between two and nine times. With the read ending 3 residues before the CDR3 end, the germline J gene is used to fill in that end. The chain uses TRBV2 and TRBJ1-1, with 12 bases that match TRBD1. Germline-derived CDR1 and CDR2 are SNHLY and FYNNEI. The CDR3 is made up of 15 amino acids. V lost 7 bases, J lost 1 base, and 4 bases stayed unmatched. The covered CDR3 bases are TGTGCCAGCATGGGACAGGGGGCGAGGAACACTGAA. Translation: CASMGQGARNTE. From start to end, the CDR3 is CASMGQGARNTEAFF.

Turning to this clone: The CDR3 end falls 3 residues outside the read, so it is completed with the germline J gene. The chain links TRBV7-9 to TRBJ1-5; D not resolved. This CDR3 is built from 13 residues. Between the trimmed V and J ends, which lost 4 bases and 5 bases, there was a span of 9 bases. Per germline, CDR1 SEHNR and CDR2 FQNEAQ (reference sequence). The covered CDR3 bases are TGTGCCAGCAGCTCCTCAGGCGATCAGCCC. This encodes CASSSSGDQP. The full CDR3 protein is CASSSSGDQPQHF. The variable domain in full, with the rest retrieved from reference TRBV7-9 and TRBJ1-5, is DTGVSQNPRHKITKRGQNVTFRCDPISEHNRLYWYRQTLGQGPEFLTYFQNEAQLEKSRLLSDRFSAERPKGSFSTLEIQRTEQGDSAMYLCASSSSGDQPQHFGDGTRLSIL.

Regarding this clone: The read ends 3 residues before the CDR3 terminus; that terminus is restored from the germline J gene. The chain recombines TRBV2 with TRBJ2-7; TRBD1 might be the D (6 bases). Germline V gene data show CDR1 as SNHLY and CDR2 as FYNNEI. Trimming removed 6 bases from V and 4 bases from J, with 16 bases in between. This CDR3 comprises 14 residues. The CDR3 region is CASRAGDNRYEQYF. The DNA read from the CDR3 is TGTGCCAGCAGGGCAGGGGACAATAGATACGAG. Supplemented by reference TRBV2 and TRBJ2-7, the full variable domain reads EPEVTQTPSHQVTQMGQEVILRCVPISNHLYFYWYRQILGQKVEFLVSFYNNEISEKSEIFDDQFSVERPDGSNFTLKIRSTKLEDSAMYFCASRAGDNRYEQYFGPGTRLTVT.